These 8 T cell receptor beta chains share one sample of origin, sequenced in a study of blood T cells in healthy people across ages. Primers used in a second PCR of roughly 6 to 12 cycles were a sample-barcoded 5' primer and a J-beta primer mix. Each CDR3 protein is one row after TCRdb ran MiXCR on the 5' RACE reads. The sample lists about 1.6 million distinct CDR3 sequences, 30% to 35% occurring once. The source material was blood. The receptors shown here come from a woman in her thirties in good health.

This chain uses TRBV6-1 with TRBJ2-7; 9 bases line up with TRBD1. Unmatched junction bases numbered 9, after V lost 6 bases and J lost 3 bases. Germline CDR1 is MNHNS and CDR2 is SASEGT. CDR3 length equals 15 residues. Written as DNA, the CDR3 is TGTGCCAGCAGGTCCGGGACAGGGCCACACTACGAGCAGTACTTC. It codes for CASRSGTGPHYEQYF.

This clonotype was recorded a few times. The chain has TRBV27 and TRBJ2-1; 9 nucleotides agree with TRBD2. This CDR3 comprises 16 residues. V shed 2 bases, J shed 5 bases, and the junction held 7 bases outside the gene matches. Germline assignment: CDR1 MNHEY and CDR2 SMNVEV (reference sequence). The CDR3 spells CASSLGGLAGNNEQFF. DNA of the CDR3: TGTGCCAGCAGTTTAGGAGGTCTAGCGGGGAACAATGAGCAGTTCTTC.

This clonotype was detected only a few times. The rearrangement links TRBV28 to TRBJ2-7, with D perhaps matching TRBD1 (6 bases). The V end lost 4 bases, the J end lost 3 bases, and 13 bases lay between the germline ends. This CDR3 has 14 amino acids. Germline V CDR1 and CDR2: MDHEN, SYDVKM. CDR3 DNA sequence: TGTGCCAGCAGTTCCTCGGGACAAATCTACGAGCAGTACTTC. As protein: CASSSSGQIYEQYF.

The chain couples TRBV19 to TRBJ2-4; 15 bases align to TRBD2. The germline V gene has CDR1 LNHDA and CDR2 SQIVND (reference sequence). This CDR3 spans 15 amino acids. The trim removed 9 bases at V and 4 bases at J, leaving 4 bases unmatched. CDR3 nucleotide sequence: TGTGCCAGCGGACTAGCGGGAGGGAGAAAAAACATTCAGTACTTC. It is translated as CASGLAGGRKNIQYF. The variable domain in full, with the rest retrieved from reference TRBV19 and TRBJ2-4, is DGGITQSPKYLFRKEGQNVTLSCEQNLNHDAMYWYRQDPGQGLRLIYYSQIVNDFQKGDIAEGYSVSREKKESFPLTVTSAQKNPTAFYLCASGLAGGRKNIQYFGAGTRLSVL.

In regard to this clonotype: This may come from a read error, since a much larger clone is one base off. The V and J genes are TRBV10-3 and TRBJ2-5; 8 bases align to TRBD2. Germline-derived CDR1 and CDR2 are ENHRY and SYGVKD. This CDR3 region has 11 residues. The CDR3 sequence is CTIMTGGEQYF. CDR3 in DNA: TGTACCATCATGACCGGGGGGGAGCAGTACTTC.

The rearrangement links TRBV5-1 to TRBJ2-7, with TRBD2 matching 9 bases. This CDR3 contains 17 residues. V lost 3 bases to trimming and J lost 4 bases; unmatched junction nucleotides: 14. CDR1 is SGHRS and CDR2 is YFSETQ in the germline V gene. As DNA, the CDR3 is TGCGCCAGCAGCTCGGTCGATAGCGGGAGTCTAGGTTACGAGCAGTACTTC. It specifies CASSSVDSGSLGYEQYF.

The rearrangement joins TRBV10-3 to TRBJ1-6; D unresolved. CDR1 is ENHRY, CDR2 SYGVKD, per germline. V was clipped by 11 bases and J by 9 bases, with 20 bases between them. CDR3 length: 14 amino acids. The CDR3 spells CAVAGGRASSPLHF. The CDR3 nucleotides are TGTGCCGTCGCGGGCGGAAGAGCGAGTTCACCCCTCCACTTT.

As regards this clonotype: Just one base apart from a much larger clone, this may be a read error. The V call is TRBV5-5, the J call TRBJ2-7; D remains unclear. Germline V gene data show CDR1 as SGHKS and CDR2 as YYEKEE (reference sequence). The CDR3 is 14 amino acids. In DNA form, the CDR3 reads TGTACCAGCAGCTTTCGGAAGGGAACCTACGAGCAGTACTTC. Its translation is CTSSFRKGTYEQYF.